The clone carrying this T cell receptor (beta chain) has at least ten counts. Specified time point: healthy volunteer bleed at 2 weeks. Someone pulled total RNA out of unfractionated whole blood. These data are taken from a study of human T cells and chemical hapten exposure. For the library, individual cDNA molecules each received unique molecular identifiers. MiXCR, run by TCRdb on the RACE reads, gives a single entry per CDR3 protein. The sample holds about 50,000 distinct CDR3 sequences; around 4.5% are singletons and the top ten take 1.5% to 2%. This TCR was sampled from a female donor in good health. Some clones in this sample may be carry-over from other donors' samples. The sequenced material came from whole blood.

CDR3 sequence: CASSPNRGDTEAFF. CDR3 nucleotides: TGTGCCAGCTCACCAAACAGGGGGGACACTGAAGCTTTCTTT. The chain links TRBV18 to TRBJ1-1; TRBD1 matches at 8 bases. V gave up 2 bases and J gave up 3 bases; unmatched junction bases: 2. The CDR3 has 14 residues. CDR1 and CDR2 (germline): KGHSH, LQKENI.